The 15 T cell receptor beta chains listed next were all sequenced from one sample in a study of OX40 agonist ivuxolimab in advanced cancers. The protocol was immunoSEQ multiplex PCR, while the TCRdb copy is restricted to in-frame clones and leaves out a portion. The sample has around 63,000 clones; approximately 89% are singletons. Sample: CD4+ or CD8+ T cells sorted from blood, taken in a trial of the OX40 agonist ivuxolimab. These receptors originate from an adult with an advanced solid tumor such as melanoma, head and neck, liver or kidney cancer.

The V and J genes are TRBV7-2 and TRBJ1-3; perhaps TRBD1 as D (6 bases). V was clipped by 5 bases and J by 0 bases, with 14 bases between them. Germline lookup yields CDR1 SGHTA and CDR2 FQGNSA. CDR3 size: 16 residues. The CDR3 protein is CASSLGGQSSGNTIYF. CDR3 nucleotide sequence: TGTGCCAGCAGCCTAGGTGGACAGAGCTCTGGAAACACCATATATTTT. Filled out from reference TRBV7-2 and TRBJ1-3, the complete variable domain reads GAGVSQSPSNKVTEKGKDVELRCDPISGHTALYWYRQSLGQGLEFLIYFQGNSAPDKSGLPSDRFSAERTGGSVSTLTIQRTQQEDSAVYLCASSLGGQSSGNTIYFGEGSWLTVV.

This clone appeared a few times. The same CDR3 arises from other DNA sequences in this sample as well. V gene TRBV19 combines with J gene TRBJ2-7; 7 bases are shared with TRBD1. The CDR3 consists of 14 residues. Germline lookup yields CDR1 LNHDA and CDR2 SQIVND (reference sequence). The trim removed 5 bases at V and 4 bases at J, leaving 8 bases unmatched. The CDR3 sequence is CASSSTDRVYEQYF. As DNA, the CDR3 is TGTGCCAGTAGTTCGACCGACAGGGTTTACGAGCAGTACTTC. Combining the CDR3 with reference TRBV19 and TRBJ2-7 gives the whole variable domain DGGITQSPKYLFRKEGQNVTLSCEQNLNHDAMYWYRQDPGQGLRLIYYSQIVNDFQKGDIAEGYSVSREKKESFPLTVTSAQKNPTAFYLCASSSTDRVYEQYFGPGTRLTVT.

The CDR3: CASRTTTQNTEAFF. The CDR3 nucleotides are TGTGCCAGCAGGACGACAACCCAGAACACTGAAGCTTTCTTT. The chain links TRBV6-5 to TRBJ1-1; no definite D call. Germline CDR1 MNHEY, CDR2 SVGAGI. Trimming shortened V by 6 bases and J by 1 base, and 12 bases separated the two germline ends. This CDR3 is built from 14 residues.

This clone was counted once. The chain is built from TRBV6-1 and TRBJ1-5, with 7 bases fitting TRBD1. Germline V CDR1 and CDR2: MNHNS, SASEGT. The CDR3 runs to 18 residues. J was trimmed by 0 bases and V by 1 base; bases with no gene match: 9. The CDR3 protein is CASSEDIGGLFSNQPQHF. For the CDR3, the DNA is TGTGCCAGCAGTGAAGATATAGGGGGCTTATTTAGCAATCAGCCCCAGCATTTT.

J is TRBJ1-6 and V is TRBV30; D remains ambiguous. The CDR3 runs 13 residues. The germline CDR1 and CDR2 sequences are GTSNPN and SVGIG (reference sequence). Trimming left V 6 bases short and J 9 bases short, with 15 bases between. The CDR3 here is CACQFGEVSPLHF. Written as DNA, the CDR3 is TGTGCCTGTCAGTTTGGAGAGGTTTCACCCCTCCACTTT.

J is TRBJ1-4 and V is TRBV5-4, with D hard to call. The CDR3 runs 14 residues. Germline assignment: CDR1 SGHNT and CDR2 YYREEE (reference sequence). Trimming removed 1 base from V and 4 bases from J, with 8 bases in between. The CDR3 nucleotides are TGTGCCAGCAGCTTGCAGGACGGTAATGAAAAACTGTTTTTT. Its translation: CASSLQDGNEKLFF.

The chain recombines TRBV4-1 with TRBJ1-4; D gene ambiguous. The CDR3 contains 14 residues. Trimming left V 1 base short and J 14 bases short, with 17 bases between. From germline, CDR1 is MGHRA and CDR2 YSYEKL. The CDR3 DNA reads TGCGCCAGCAGCCAAGTAGGGAACCGGCTAGGTCTGTTTTTT. It specifies CASSQVGNRLGLFF.

This chain connects TRBV11-2 to TRBJ2-1; TRBD1 might be the D (6 bases). The CDR3 covers 13 residues. Looked up from germline, CDR1 is SGHAT and CDR2 is FQNNGV. Trimming took 5 bases from V and 13 from J, leaving 18 bases between them. The DNA of the CDR3 is TGTGCCAGCAGCCTATACGAGGACAGCTCCCAGTTCTTC. This translates into CASSLYEDSSQFF. Supplemented by reference TRBV11-2 and TRBJ2-1, the full variable domain reads EAGVAQSPRYKIIEKRQSVAFWCNPISGHATLYWYQQILGQGPKLLIQFQNNGVVDDSQLPKDRFSAERLKGVDSTLKIQPAKLEDSAVYLCASSLYEDSSQFFGPGTRLTVL.

The rearrangement links TRBV10-2 to TRBJ2-5; TRBD1 matches 10 bases. The ends lost 6 bases at V and 5 bases at J; junction bases unmatched: 9. The V gene's germline CDR1 is WSHSY and CDR2 SAAADI. The CDR3 consists of 15 residues. The CDR3 region has the DNA TGCGCCAGCAGGCCTACGGACAGGGGGGGGGAGACCCAGTACTTC. It is translated as CASRPTDRGGETQYF.

This chain uses TRBV7-9 with TRBJ1-1; perhaps TRBD1 as D (6 bases). The CDR3 contains 14 residues. Germline CDR1 is SEHNR and CDR2 is FQNEAQ (reference sequence). Deletions cut 0 bases from V and 1 base from J, with 6 bases between. In DNA form, the CDR3 reads TGTGCCAGCAGCTTAGCGGGGGCGAACACTGAAGCTTTCTTT. Its translation is CASSLAGANTEAFF.

CDR3: CASSLEVNEKLFF. DNA of the CDR3: TGCGCCAGCAGCTTGGAGGTGAATGAAAAACTGTTTTTT. The chain is built from TRBV5-1 and TRBJ1-4; no definite D call. The V end was cut by 0 bases, the J end by 5 bases, with 5 bases between. The CDR3 extends over 13 amino acids. Germline V CDR1 and CDR2: SGHRS, YFSETQ.

The V and J genes are TRBV19 and TRBJ1-2, with 7 bases fitting TRBD1. This CDR3 is 14 amino acids long. Losses at the gene ends were 5 bases for V and 2 bases for J; bases not matched to a gene: 5. Germline CDR1 is LNHDA and CDR2 is SQIVND (reference sequence). CDR3 protein: CASSSQTGNYGYTF. In nucleotides, the CDR3 is TGTGCCAGTAGTTCTCAGACAGGGAACTATGGCTACACCTTC.

The rearrangement uses TRBV6-5 and TRBJ2-7, with D unclear. Germline V lookup: CDR1 MNHEY, CDR2 SVGAGI. The V end was cut by 3 bases, the J end by 3 bases, with 15 bases between. The CDR3 has 15 residues. CDR3 nucleotide sequence: TGTGCCAGCAGTTATCGAGACAAAGGGTTCTACGAGCAGTACTTC. Its protein product is CASSYRDKGFYEQYF.

On this clone itself: The junction shows a germline mismatch at one end, possibly a read error. This chain connects TRBV15 to TRBJ2-7; D gene ambiguous. This CDR3 contains 8 residues. Germline V CDR1 and CDR2: LNHNV, YYDKDF (reference sequence). Written as DNA, the CDR3 is TGTGCCACCAGCCCCCCTACTTTC. Translating it yields CATSPPTF.

The chain is built from TRBV11-1 and TRBJ2-2; 8 bases are a match to TRBD2. From germline, CDR1 is SGHAT and CDR2 FQDESV (reference sequence). V shed 7 bases, J shed 6 bases, and the junction held 7 bases outside the gene matches. The CDR3 is made up of 14 amino acids. Here the CDR3 reads CASTTRRGAGELFF. In DNA, the CDR3 is TGTGCCAGCACCACCAGGCGGGGGGCCGGGGAGCTGTTTTTT.